The TCR beta chain under discussion was sequenced for a study of blood T cell repertoires in COVID-19 (dated by TCRdb to the early 2020s). About the investigation overall: Samples from collaborators originated in the United States, Italy and Spain and spanned both the acute and convalescent phases of COVID-19. Sample metadata almost always included a de-identified subject ID, COVID-19 status, age in years and sex. The repertoires were made available in a free public database intended to serve as a resource for research on the immune response to SARS-CoV-2. The material from the prospective study consisted of cDNA or gDNA derived from T cells, B-cell-depleted T cells, or PBMCs. The samples were drawn from the first 160 participants of the ongoing ImmuneRACE study and from over 950 subjects provided by 6 global collaborators. Deeply sampled blood TCRbeta repertoires from subjects exposed to, actively infected with, or recovered from COVID-19 were included in the dataset. Where HLA class I and class II types were available, the types were taken from metadata supplied by the sample provider, not from assay-based typing.

On this clone itself: The antigen this receptor binds is unknown. The input lacks base qualities; no much larger clone sits a single base away.

Trimming at the junction amounts to 3 bases on V and 4 bases on J, and the germline ends lie 12 bases apart. CDR1 SGHAT and CDR2 FQNNGV were looked up in the germline V gene. The CDR3 holds 14 amino acids from the cysteine to the phenylalanine. Of all the DNA, just the CDR3 is kept, 42 bases in frame from base 1. Whole blood was collected in K2EDTA tubes by collaborating institutions according to the institutions' own protocols. For TCRbeta analysis, collaborators shipped samples as frozen whole blood, isolated PBMCs, or DNA extracted from either of those sample types. The immunoSEQ Assay, a bias-controlled multiplex PCR, was used to amplify TCRbeta CDR3 regions from genomic DNA. The paper's processing steps were these. Nucleated cell counts per sample were estimated from amplification of reference gene primers within the assay. To quantify the absolute abundance of each unique TCRbeta CDR3 rearrangement, sequence reads were collapsed and filtered. For each sample, productive Simpson clonality was calculated as the square root of Simpson's diversity index across productive rearrangements. TCRdb retrieved this table from immuneACCESS and kept in-frame rearrangements only. Not all clones are present; in checked studies, unresolved V genes account for under half, and no reason is known for the remainder. That table gives V, J and clone size, and the DNA gave D and trimming. Here the sample has some 160,000 clones; roughly 90% occur a single time. The top ten constitute roughly 2.8% of the sample.

The research as a whole found: Clinical and demographic metadata were provided uncurated, with the amount varying by source and participant.

The chain uses TRBV11-2 and TRBJ2-5; too little of a D gene remains to name it. The source is a man in his 60s with acute or convalescent COVID-19. What was sequenced was peripheral blood. The CDR3 corresponds to CASSFQNRGETQYF. In nucleotide form, the sequence is TGTGCCAGCAGCTTTCAGAATAGAGGAGAGACCCAGTACTTC.